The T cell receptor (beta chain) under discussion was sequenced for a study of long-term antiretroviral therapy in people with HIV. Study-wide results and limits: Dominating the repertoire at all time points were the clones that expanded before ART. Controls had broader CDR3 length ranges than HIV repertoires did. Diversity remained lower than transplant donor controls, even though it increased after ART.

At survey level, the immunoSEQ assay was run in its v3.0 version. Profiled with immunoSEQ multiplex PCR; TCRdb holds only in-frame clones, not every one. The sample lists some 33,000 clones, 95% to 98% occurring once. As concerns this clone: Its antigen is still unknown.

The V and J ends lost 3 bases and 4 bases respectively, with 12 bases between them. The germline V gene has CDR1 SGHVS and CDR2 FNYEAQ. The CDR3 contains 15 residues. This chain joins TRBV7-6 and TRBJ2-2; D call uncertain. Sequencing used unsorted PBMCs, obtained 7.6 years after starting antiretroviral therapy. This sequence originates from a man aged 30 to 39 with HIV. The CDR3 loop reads CASSFGGWGTGELFF. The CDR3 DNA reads TGTGCCAGCAGCTTCGGCGGCTGGGGCACCGGGGAGCTGTTTTTT.